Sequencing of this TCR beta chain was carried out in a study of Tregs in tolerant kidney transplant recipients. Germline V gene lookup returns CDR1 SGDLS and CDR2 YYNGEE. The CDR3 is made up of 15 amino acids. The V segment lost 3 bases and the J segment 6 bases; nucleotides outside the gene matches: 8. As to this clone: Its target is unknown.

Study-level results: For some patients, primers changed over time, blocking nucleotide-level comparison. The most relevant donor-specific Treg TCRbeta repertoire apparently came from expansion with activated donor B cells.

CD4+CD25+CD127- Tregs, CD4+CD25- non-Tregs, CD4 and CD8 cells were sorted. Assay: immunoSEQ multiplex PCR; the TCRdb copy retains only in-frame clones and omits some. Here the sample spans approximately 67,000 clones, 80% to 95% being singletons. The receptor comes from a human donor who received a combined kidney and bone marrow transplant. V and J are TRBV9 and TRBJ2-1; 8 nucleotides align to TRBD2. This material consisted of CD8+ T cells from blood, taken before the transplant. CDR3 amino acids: CASSGRGGSINEQFF. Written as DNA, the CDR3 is TGTGCCAGCAGCGGACGGGGGGGCTCGATCAATGAGCAGTTCTTC.